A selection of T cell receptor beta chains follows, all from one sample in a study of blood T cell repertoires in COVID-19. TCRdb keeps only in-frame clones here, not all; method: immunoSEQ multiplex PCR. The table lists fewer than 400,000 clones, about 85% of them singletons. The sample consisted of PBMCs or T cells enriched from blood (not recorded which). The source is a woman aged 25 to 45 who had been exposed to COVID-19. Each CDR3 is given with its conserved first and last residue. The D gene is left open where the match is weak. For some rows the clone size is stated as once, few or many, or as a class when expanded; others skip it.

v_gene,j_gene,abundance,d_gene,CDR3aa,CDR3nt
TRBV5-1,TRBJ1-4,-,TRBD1,CASSFDRVPEKLFF,TGCGCCAGCAGCTTTGACAGGGTCCCCGAAAAACTGTTTTTT
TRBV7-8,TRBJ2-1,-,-,CASSLELVSHEQFF,TGTGCCAGCAGCTTGGAACTAGTATCCCATGAGCAGTTCTTC
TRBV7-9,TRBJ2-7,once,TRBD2,CASSSGLAGQQYF,TGTGCCAGCAGCTCGGGACTAGCGGGACAGCAGTACTTC
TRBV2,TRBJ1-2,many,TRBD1,CASRGQQIFYGYTF,TGTGCCAGCAGGGGACAGCAAATTTTCTATGGCTACACCTTC
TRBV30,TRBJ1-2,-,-,CAWSVMVGNGYTF,TGTGCCTGGAGTGTAATGGTCGGGAATGGCTACACCTTC
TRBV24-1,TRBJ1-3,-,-,CATSGNDNPLGNTIYF,TGTGCCACCAGTGGTAATGACAACCCGTTAGGAAACACCATATATTTT
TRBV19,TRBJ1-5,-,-,CASSGGTSMQPQHF,TGTGCCAGTAGTGGCGGCACGTCGATGCAGCCCCAGCATTTT
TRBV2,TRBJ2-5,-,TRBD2,CASGLAGGATQYF,TGTGCCAGCGGACTAGCGGGAGGGGCGACCCAGTACTTC
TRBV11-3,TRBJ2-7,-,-,CASSLTGVPTYEQYF,TGTGCCAGCAGCTTAACGGGGGTCCCTACCTACGAGCAGTACTTC
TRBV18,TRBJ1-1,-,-,CATCGSLNTEAFF,TGTGCCACCTGCGGCAGCTTGAACACTGAAGCTTTCTTT
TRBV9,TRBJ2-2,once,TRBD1,CASSVATQGAGELFF,TGTGCCAGCAGCGTAGCTACGCAGGGGGCCGGGGAGCTGTTTTTT
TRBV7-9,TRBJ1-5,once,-,CASSLDGGPYQPQHF,TGTGCCAGCAGCTTAGACGGGGGACCTTATCAGCCCCAGCATTTT
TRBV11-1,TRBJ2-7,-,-,CASSLGQPLYEQYF,TGTGCCAGCAGCCTCGGACAGCCCCTCTACGAGCAGTACTTC
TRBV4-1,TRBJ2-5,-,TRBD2,CASSLRTSGAETQYF,TGCGCCAGCAGCCTTCGGACTAGCGGGGCAGAGACCCAGTACTTC
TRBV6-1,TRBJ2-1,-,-,CASSEFGAGTPGNEQFF,TGTGCCAGCAGTGAATTCGGAGCGGGGACACCAGGGAATGAGCAGTTCTTC
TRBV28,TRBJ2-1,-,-,CASRLPGMPWFF,TGTGCCAGCAGACTACCCGGGATGCCGTGGTTCTTC
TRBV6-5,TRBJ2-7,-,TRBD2,CASSLSGTASYEQYF,TGTGCCAGCAGCCTAAGCGGGACGGCCTCCTACGAGCAGTACTTC
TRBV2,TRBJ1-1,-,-,CASSDPPEDTEAFF,TGTGCCAGCAGTGACCCCCCGGAGGACACTGAAGCTTTCTTT
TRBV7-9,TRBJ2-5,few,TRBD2,CASSLGLAGGPTETQYF,TGTGCCAGCAGCTTAGGACTAGCGGGAGGGCCAACGGAGACCCAGTACTTC
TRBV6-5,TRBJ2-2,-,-,CASRQTGGADGELFF,TGTGCCAGCAGACAAACCGGAGGAGCGGACGGGGAGCTGTTTTTT
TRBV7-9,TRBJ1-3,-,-,CASSSPGAGNTIYF,TGTGCCAGCAGCTCACCAGGGGCTGGAAACACCATATATTTT
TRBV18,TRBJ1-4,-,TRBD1,CASSVTPLTGSNEKLFF,TGTGCCAGCTCAGTTACCCCCCTGACAGGGTCCAATGAAAAACTGTTTTTT
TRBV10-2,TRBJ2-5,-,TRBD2,CASSVTSGGEETQYF,TGCGCCAGCAGTGTTACTAGCGGTGGAGAAGAGACCCAGTACTTC
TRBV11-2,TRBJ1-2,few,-,CASSSTRDPSGGYTF,TGTGCCAGCAGCTCCACGCGGGACCCGTCAGGGGGCTACACCTTC
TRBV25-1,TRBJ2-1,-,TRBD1,CASSIAGTVLGIGEQFF,TGTGCCAGCAGTATCGCCGGGACAGTGCTAGGGATCGGGGAGCAGTTCTTC
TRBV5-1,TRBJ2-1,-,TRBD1,CASSLGTGGYNEQFF,TGCGCCAGCAGCCTCGGGACAGGGGGATACAATGAGCAGTTCTTC
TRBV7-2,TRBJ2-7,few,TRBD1,CASSLIPGQGAHEQYF,TGTGCCAGCAGCCTGATACCGGGACAGGGGGCCCACGAGCAGTACTTC
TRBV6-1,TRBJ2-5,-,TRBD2,CASSEVPAGGRYQETQYF,TGTGCCAGCAGTGAAGTACCAGCGGGGGGCAGGTACCAAGAGACCCAGTACTTC
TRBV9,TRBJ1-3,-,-,CASSPTSGAGNTIYF,TGTGCCAGCAGCCCGACTTCAGGGGCTGGAAACACCATATATTTT